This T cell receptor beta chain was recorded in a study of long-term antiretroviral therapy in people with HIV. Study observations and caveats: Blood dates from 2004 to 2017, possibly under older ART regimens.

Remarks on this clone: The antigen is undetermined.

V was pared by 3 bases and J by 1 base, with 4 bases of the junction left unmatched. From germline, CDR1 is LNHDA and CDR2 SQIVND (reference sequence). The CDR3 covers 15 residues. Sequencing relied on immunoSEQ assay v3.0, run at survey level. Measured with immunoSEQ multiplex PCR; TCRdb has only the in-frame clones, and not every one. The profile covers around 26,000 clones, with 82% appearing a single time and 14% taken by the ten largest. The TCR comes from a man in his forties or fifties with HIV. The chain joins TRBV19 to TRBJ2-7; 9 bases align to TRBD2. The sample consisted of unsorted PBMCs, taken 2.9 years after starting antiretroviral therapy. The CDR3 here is CASSMSLAGSYEQYF. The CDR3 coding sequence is TGTGCCAGTAGTATGAGCCTAGCGGGGTCCTACGAGCAGTACTTC.